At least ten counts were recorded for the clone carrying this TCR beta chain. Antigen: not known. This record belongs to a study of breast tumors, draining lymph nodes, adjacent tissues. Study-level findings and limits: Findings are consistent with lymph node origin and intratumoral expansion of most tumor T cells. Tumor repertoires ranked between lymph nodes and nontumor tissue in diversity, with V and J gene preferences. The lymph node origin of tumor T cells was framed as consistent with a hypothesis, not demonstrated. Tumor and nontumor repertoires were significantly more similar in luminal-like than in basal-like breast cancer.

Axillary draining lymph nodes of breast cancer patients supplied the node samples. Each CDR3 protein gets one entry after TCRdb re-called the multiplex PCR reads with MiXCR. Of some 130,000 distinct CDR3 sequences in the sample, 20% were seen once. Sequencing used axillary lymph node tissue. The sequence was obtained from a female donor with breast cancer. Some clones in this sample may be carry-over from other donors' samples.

CDR3: CASSLFTSYGYTF. CDR3 DNA sequence: TGTGCCAGCAGCTTGTTCACCAGCTATGGCTACACCTTC. The chain uses TRBV5-4 and TRBJ1-2, with D unclear. This CDR3 has 13 residues. CDR1 is SGHNT, CDR2 YYREEE, per germline (reference sequence). The V and J ends lost 1 base and 4 bases respectively, with 8 bases between them.